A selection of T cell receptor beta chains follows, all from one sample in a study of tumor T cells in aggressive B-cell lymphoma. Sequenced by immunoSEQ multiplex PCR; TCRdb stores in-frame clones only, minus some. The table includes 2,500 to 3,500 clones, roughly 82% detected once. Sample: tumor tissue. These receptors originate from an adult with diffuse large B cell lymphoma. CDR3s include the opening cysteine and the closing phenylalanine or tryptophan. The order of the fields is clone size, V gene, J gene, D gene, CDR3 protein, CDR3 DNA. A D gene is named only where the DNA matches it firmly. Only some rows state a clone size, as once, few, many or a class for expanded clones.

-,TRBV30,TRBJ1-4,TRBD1,CAWSVAWDRDEKLFF,TGTGCCTGGAGCGTCGCCTGGGACAGGGACGAAAAACTGTTTTTT
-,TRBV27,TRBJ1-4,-,CAGSFSRQAFEKLFF,TGTGCCGGCAGTTTCTCTCGACAGGCGTTTGAAAAACTGTTTTTT
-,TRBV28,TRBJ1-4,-,CASSPVVGAREEKLFF,TGTGCCAGCAGTCCCGTCGTGGGGGCGAGGGAGGAAAAACTGTTTTTT
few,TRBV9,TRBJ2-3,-,CASSSSGRAGDTQYF,TGTGCCAGCAGCAGTAGCGGAAGGGCCGGAGATACGCAGTATTTT
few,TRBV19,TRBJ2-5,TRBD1,CASKGQGTHFATQYF,TGTGCCAGTAAGGGACAGGGGACCCATTTCGCGACCCAGTACTTC
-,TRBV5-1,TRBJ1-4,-,CASSLVGLGGEKLFF,TGCGCCAGCAGCTTGGTGGGCCTTGGAGGGGAAAAACTGTTTTTT
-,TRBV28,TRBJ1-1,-,CASSTGSTEAFF,TGTGCCAGCAGTACAGGGTCCACTGAAGCTTTCTTT
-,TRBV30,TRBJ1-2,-,CAWRTLGGGDYGYTF,TGTGCCTGGAGGACTCTTGGGGGAGGGGACTATGGCTACACCTTC
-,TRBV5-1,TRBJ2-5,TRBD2,CASSPSGAGAQETQYF,TGCGCCAGCAGCCCCTCGGGAGCGGGGGCCCAAGAGACCCAGTACTTC
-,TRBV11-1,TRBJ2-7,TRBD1,CASSLAAGGPYEQYF,TGTGCCAGCAGCTTAGCAGCAGGGGGACCCTACGAGCAGTACTTC
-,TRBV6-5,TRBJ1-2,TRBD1,CASSPGQSYGYTF,TGTGCCAGCAGCCCGGGACAGAGCTATGGCTACACCTTC
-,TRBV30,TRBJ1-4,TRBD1,CAWSYRGQEKLFF,TGTGCCTGGAGTTACAGGGGGCAGGAAAAACTGTTTTTT
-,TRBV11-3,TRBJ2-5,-,CASSKGAGVGQETQYF,TGTGCCAGCAGTAAAGGGGCAGGGGTGGGCCAAGAGACCCAGTACTTC
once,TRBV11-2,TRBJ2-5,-,CASSLGGTQTETQYF,TGTGCCAGCAGCTTAGGGGGGACACAAACCGAGACCCAGTACTTC
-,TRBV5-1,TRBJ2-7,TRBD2,CASSPGLAGVYEQYF,TGCGCCAGCAGCCCGGGACTAGCGGGGGTCTACGAGCAGTACTTC
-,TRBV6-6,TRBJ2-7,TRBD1,CASSSPGQVIYEQYF,TGTGCCAGCAGTTCACCGGGACAGGTCATCTACGAGCAGTACTTC
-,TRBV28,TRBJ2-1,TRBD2,CASSLGGWRGGLEQFF,TGTGCCAGCAGTTTAGGGGGATGGCGGGGGGGCTTGGAGCAGTTCTTC
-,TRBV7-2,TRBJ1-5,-,CASSLAGGVGQPQHF,TGTGCCAGCAGCTTAGCGGGAGGGGTAGGACAGCCCCAGCATTTT
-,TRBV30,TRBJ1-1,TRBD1,CAWTPGQVNTEAFF,TGTGCCTGGACTCCGGGACAGGTGAACACTGAAGCTTTCTTT
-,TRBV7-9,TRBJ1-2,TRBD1,CASSPGTDYGYTF,TGTGCCAGCAGCCCCGGGACAGACTATGGCTACACCTTC
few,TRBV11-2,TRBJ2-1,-,CASSFAGVRNEQFF,TGTGCCAGCAGCTTCGCCGGTGTGCGCAATGAGCAGTTCTTC
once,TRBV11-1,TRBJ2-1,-,CASSSGFEQFF,TGTGCCAGCAGCTCCGGGTTTGAGCAGTTCTTC
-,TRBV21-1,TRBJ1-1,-,CASSKRDRGGNTEAFF,TGTGCCAGCAGCAAACGGGACAGGGGCGGGAACACTGAAGCTTTCTTT
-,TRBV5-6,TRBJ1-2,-,CASSLVGQPHGYTF,TGTGCCAGCAGCTTGGTCGGACAGCCGCATGGCTACACCTTC
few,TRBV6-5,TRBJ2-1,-,CASSAQGYNEQFF,TGTGCCAGCAGTGCACAGGGTTACAATGAGCAGTTCTTC
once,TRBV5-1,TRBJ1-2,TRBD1,CASSGGQVESGYTF,TGCGCCAGCAGCGGTGGACAGGTGGAAAGCGGCTACACCTTC
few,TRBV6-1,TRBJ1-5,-,CASRKDSSNQPQHF,TGTGCCAGCAGAAAAGACAGTAGCAATCAGCCCCAGCATTTT
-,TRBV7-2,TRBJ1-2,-,CASSLRGGTESNYNYGYTF,TGTGCCAGCAGCTTAAGGGGAGGGACGGAGTCAAATTACAACTATGGCTACACCTTC
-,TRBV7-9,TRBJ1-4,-,CASSPGDPATNEKLFF,TGTGCCAGCAGCCCCGGAGATCCGGCAACTAATGAAAAACTGTTTTTT
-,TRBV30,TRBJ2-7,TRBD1,CAWRSGTGLYEQYF,TGTGCCTGGAGGTCCGGGACAGGGCTGTACGAGCAGTACTTC
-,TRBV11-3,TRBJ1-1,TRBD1,CASSPSGTGITEAFF,TGTGCCAGCAGCCCTTCCGGGACAGGGATAACTGAAGCTTTCTTT
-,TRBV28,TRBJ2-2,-,CASSRRGATNTGELFF,TGTGCCAGCAGTAGGCGTGGGGCTACGAACACCGGGGAGCTGTTTTTT
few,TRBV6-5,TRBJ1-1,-,CASSYFGGQGTEAFF,TGTGCCAGCAGTTACTTCGGGGGGCAGGGCACTGAAGCTTTCTTT
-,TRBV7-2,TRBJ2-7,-,CASSLGFGLTYEQYF,TGTGCCAGCAGCTTAGGCTTCGGGTTGACCTACGAGCAGTACTTC
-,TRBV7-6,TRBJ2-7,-,CASSPGLDSSYEQYF,TGTGCCAGCAGCCCCGGGTTGGATAGCTCCTACGAGCAGTACTTC
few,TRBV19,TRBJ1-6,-,CASSITGLGNSPLHF,TGTGCCAGTAGTATAACGGGACTTGGAAATTCACCCCTCCACTTT
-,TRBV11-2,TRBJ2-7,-,CASSLSAPYEQYF,TGTGCCAGCAGCTTAAGCGCTCCCTACGAGCAGTACTTC
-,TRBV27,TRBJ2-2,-,CASSLLGSPNTGELFF,TGTGCCAGCAGTTTACTCGGGAGCCCGAACACCGGGGAGCTGTTTTTT
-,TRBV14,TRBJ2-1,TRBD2,CASSPTRGASYNEQFF,TGTGCCAGCAGCCCCACGCGGGGGGCCTCCTACAATGAGCAGTTCTTC
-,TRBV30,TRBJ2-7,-,CAWGTTSYEQYF,TGTGCCTGGGGAACCACTAGCTACGAGCAGTACTTC
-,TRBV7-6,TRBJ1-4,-,CASSLGATNEKLFF,TGTGCCAGCAGCTTAGGGGCGACTAATGAAAAACTGTTTTTT
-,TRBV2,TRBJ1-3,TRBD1,CASSDIRGAGNTIYF,TGTGCCAGCAGTGACATCAGGGGGGCTGGAAACACCATATATTTT
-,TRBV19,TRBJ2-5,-,CASSSQGQQGTQYF,TGTGCCAGTAGTAGCCAGGGCCAGCAAGGGACCCAGTACTTC